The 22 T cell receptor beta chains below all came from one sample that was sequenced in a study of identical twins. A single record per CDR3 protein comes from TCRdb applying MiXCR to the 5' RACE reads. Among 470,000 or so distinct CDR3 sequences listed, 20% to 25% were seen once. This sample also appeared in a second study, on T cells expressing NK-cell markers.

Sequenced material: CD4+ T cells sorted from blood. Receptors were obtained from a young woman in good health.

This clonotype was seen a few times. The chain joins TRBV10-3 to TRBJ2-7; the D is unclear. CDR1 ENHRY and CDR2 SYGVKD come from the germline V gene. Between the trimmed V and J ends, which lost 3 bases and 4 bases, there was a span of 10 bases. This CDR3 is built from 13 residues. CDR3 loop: CAISETDGYEQYF. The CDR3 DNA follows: TGTGCCATCAGTGAAACGGACGGATACGAGCAGTACTTC.

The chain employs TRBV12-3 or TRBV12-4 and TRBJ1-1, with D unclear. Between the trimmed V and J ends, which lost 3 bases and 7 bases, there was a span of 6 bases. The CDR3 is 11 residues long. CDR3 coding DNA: TGTGCCAGCAGTTTTTACGGTGAAGCTTTCTTT. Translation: CASSFYGEAFF.

In DNA form, the CDR3 reads TGTGCCAGCAGCGTAGAAGGGACAGGGGGCGCAAAACTGTTTTTT. It is translated as CASSVEGTGGAKLFF. The chain employs TRBV9 and TRBJ1-4, with 12 bases that match TRBD1. Per germline, CDR1 SGDLS and CDR2 YYNGEE. The ends lost 0 bases at V and 10 bases at J; junction bases unmatched: 4. This CDR3 is built from 15 residues. The variable domain in full, with the rest retrieved from reference TRBV9 and TRBJ1-4, is DSGVTQTPKHLITATGQRVTLRCSPRSGDLSVYWYQQSLDQGLQFLIQYYNGEERAKGNILERFSAQQFPDLHSELNLSSLELGDSALYFCASSVEGTGGAKLFFGSGTQLSVL.

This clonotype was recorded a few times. The CDR3 region is CASSLNSQETQYF. The CDR3 region has the DNA TGCGCCAGCAGCTTGAACAGCCAAGAGACCCAGTACTTC. The rearrangement uses TRBV5-1 and TRBJ2-5, with D uncertain. With 1 base removed from V and 1 base from J, the gap between germline ends came to 5 bases. CDR1 is SGHRS, CDR2 YFSETQ, per germline. The CDR3 sequence is 13 residues long.

The CDR3 protein is CASSLVGQGGTYEQYF. CDR3 sequence (DNA): TGTGCCAGCAGTTTGGTGGGGCAAGGCGGAACCTACGAGCAGTACTTC. The rearrangement uses TRBV28 and TRBJ2-7; weak D call: TRBD1 (5 bases). V lost 3 bases to trimming and J lost 2 bases, with 17 bases between them. CDR1 is MDHEN, CDR2 SYDVKM, per germline. The CDR3 has 16 amino acids. Together with reference TRBV28 and TRBJ2-7, the CDR3 gives the full variable domain: DVKVTQSSRYLVKRTGEKVFLECVQDMDHENMFWYRQDPGLGLRLIYFSYDVKMKEKGDIPEGYSVSREKKERFSLILESASTNQTSMYLCASSLVGQGGTYEQYFGPGTRLTVT.

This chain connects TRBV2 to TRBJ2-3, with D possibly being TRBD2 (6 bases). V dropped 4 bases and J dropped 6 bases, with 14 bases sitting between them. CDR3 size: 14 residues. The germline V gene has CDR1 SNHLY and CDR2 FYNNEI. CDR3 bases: TGTGCCAGCAGTGCGGCACTAGCTTGGGATACGCAGTATTTT. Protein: CASSAALAWDTQYF.

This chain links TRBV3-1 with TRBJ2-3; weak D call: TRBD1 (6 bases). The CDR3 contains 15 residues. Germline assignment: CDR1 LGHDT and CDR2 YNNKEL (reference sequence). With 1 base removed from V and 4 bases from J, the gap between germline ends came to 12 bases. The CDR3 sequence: CASSQGGGVADTQYF. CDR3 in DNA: TGTGCCAGCAGCCAAGGAGGGGGAGTGGCAGATACGCAGTATTTT.

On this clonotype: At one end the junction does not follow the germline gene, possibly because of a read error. The CDR3 loop is CCARDPTGLIQETQYF. CDR3 DNA sequence: TGCTGTGCTAGAGATCCCACCGGACTAATCCAAGAGACCCAGTACTTC. V gene TRBV20-1 combines with J gene TRBJ2-5; possibly TRBD2 for D (6 bases). In germline, CDR1 is DFQATT, CDR2 SNEGSKA (reference sequence). This CDR3 is built from 16 residues.

The CDR3 sequence: CSAKERITDTQYF. CDR3 nucleotide sequence: TGCAGTGCTAAGGAGCGGATCACAGATACGCAGTATTTT. The gene calls are TRBV20-1 and TRBJ2-3, with a weak D call TRBD2 (5 bases). The CDR3 extends over 13 amino acids. Trimming took off 4 bases at V and 2 bases at J, with 10 bases between the two ends. CDR1 and CDR2 from the germline V gene are DFQATT and SNEGSKA (reference sequence).

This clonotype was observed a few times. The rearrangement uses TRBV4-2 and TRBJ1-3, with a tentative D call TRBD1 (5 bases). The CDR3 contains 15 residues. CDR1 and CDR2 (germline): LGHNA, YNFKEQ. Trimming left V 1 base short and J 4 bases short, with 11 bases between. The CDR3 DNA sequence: TGTGCCAGCAGCCAAGTCAGGGTGACGGGAAACACCATATATTTT. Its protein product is CASSQVRVTGNTIYF.

CDR3 nucleotide sequence: TGTGCCAGCAGCGAGACCCCCGGCAGCGGGGGGAGCACAGATACGCAGTATTTT. Translated: CASSETPGSGGSTDTQYF. V is TRBV11-1 and J is TRBJ2-3, with TRBD2 matching 9 bases. From germline, CDR1 is SGHAT and CDR2 FQDESV (reference sequence). The CDR3 length is 18 residues. The V and J ends lost 5 bases and 0 bases, in that order; junction bases with no gene match: 12.

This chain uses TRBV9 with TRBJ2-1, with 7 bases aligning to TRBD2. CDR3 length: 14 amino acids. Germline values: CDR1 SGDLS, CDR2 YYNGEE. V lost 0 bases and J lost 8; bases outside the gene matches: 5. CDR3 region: CASSVASGVDEQFF. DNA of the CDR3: TGTGCCAGCAGCGTAGCCAGCGGGGTGGATGAGCAGTTCTTC.

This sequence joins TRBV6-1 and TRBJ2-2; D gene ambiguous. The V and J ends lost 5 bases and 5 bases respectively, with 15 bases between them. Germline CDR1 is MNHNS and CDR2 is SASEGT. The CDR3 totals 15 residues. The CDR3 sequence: CASSPLVSRTGELFF. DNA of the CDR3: TGTGCCAGCAGTCCTCTCGTAAGCCGGACCGGGGAGCTGTTTTTT.

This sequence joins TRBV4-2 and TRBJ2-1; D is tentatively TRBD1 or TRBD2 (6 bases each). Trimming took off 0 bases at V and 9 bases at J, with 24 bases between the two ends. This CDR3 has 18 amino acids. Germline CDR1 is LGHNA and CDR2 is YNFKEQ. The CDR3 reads CASSQDGSHGGFPGEQFF. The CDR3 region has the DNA TGTGCCAGCAGCCAAGATGGTTCCCACGGGGGCTTCCCCGGTGAGCAGTTCTTC.

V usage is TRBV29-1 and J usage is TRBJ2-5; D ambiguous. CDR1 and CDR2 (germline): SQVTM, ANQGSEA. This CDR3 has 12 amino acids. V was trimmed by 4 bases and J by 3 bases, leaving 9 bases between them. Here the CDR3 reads CSVVGDEETQYF. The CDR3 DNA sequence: TGCAGCGTTGTTGGCGACGAAGAGACCCAGTACTTC.

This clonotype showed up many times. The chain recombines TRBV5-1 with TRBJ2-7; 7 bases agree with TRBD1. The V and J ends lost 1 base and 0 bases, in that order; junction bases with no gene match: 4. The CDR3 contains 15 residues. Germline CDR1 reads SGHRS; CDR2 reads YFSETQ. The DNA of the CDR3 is TGCGCCAGCAGCTTGTGGCGACAGGGCTCCTACGAGCAGTACTTC. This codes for CASSLWRQGSYEQYF.

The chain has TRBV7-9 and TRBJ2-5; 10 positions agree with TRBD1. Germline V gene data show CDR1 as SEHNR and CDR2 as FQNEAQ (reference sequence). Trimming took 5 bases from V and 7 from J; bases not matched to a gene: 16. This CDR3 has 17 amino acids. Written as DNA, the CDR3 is TGTGCCAGCAGCCCCAGGCGGGGACAGGGGAGCGCGGGGACCCAGTACTTC. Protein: CASSPRRGQGSAGTQYF.

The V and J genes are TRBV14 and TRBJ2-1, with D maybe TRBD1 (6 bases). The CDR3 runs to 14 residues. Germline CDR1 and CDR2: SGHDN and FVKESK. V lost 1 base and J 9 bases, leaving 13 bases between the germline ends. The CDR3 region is CASSQGQAEGEQFF. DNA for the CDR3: TGTGCCAGCAGCCAAGGACAGGCGGAAGGTGAGCAGTTCTTC.

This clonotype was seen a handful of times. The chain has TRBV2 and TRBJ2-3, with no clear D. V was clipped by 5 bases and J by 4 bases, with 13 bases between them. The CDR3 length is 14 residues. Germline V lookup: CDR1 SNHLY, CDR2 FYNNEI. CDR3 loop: CASSPNLVADTQYF. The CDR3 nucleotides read TGTGCCAGCAGTCCCAACCTAGTAGCAGATACGCAGTATTTT.

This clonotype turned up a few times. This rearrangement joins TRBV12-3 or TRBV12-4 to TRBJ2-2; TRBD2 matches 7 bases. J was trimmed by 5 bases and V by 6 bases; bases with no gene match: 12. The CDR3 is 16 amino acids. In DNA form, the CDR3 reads TGTGCCAGCAGCCCCAACGGGGGGAGAGGGACCGGGGAGCTGTTTTTT. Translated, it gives CASSPNGGRGTGELFF.

Written as DNA, the CDR3 is TGTGCCAGCAGTAAACCGGGACAGGGCAAAAATGAAAAACTGTTTTTT. Its translation is CASSKPGQGKNEKLFF. The chain joins TRBV6-1 to TRBJ1-4, with 9 bases aligning to TRBD1. Germline values: CDR1 MNHNS, CDR2 SASEGT. With 5 bases clipped from V and 5 bases from J, the junction kept 9 bases outside the gene matches. This CDR3 has 16 residues.

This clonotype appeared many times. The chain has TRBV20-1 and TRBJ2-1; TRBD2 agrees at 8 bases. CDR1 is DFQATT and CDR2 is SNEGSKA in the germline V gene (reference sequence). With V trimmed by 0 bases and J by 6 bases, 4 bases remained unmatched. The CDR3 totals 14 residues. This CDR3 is CSARDVRGGNEQFF. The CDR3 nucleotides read TGCAGTGCTAGAGACGTACGGGGGGGCAATGAGCAGTTCTTC.